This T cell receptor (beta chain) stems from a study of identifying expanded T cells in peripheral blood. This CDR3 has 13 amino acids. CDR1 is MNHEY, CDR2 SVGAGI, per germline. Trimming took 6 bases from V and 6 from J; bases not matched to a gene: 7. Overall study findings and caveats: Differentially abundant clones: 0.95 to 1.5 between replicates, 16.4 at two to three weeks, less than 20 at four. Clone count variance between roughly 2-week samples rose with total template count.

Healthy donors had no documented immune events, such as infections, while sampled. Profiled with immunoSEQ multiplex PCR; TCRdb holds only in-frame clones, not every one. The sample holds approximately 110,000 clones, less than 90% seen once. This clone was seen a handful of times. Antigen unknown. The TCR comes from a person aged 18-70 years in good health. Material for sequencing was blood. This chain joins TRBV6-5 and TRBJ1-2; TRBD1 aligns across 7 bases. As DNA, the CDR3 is TGTGCCAGCAGACGACAGGGTAGAGATGGCTACACCTTC. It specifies CASRRQGRDGYTF.